The clone carrying this T cell receptor (beta chain) came up many times. This entry comes from a study of identical twins. Each CDR3 protein is one row after TCRdb ran MiXCR on the 5' RACE reads. The data contain approximately 1.8 million distinct CDR3 sequences, about 32% of them singletons. V lost 5 bases and J 4 bases, leaving 6 bases between the germline ends. This CDR3 comprises 12 residues. CDR1 is SGHAT and CDR2 is FQDESV in the germline V gene (reference sequence). This sequence was found in a newborn girl in good health. The source material was cord blood. The genes are TRBV11-1 and TRBJ2-1; D remains ambiguous. The CDR3 DNA reads as TGTGCCAGCAGCACTCGGTACAATGAGCAGTTCTTC. Its protein product is CASSTRYNEQFF.